The 11 T cell receptor beta chains listed next were all sequenced from one sample in a study of blood T cell repertoires in COVID-19. The assay was immunoSEQ multiplex PCR, and TCRdb's table has in-frame clones only and misses some. The data contain over 200,000 clones, approximately 79% of them singletons. Sequencing used peripheral blood. The origin of the receptors is a human donor in a cohort sampled during active COVID-19.

This clone showed up just a few times. The chain links TRBV5-6 to TRBJ1-5; D is undetermined. CDR3 length equals 12 residues. V was clipped by 0 bases and J by 10 bases, with 8 bases between them. Germline loops: CDR1 SGHDT, CDR2 YYEEEE. This chain's CDR3 is CASSLGPGPQHF. The DNA of the CDR3 is TGTGCCAGCAGCTTGGGTCCAGGCCCCCAGCATTTT.

The chain is built from TRBV7-6 and TRBJ2-2, with D possibly being TRBD2 (5 bases). The CDR3 loop spans 16 amino acids. Germline loops: CDR1 SGHVS, CDR2 FNYEAQ. Trimming removed 6 bases from V and 8 bases from J, with 22 bases in between. The chain's CDR3 is CASSLNALDGKGELFF. The CDR3 bases are TGTGCCAGCAGTTTAAACGCGTTGGACGGGAAGGGGGAGCTGTTTTTT.

This chain joins TRBV28 and TRBJ2-7; 7 bases align to TRBD1. Trimming took 5 bases from V and 0 from J; bases not matched to a gene: 7. This CDR3 is 15 amino acids long. Germline V lookup: CDR1 MDHEN, CDR2 SYDVKM. In DNA, the CDR3 is TGTGCCAGCAGTGTACCGGACAGGACCTCCTACGAGCAGTACTTC. It translates to CASSVPDRTSYEQYF.

The V call is TRBV21-1, the J call TRBJ2-7; the DNA was not used to check the table's D call, TRBD1. TRBV21-1 is assigned pseudogene status. The length of the CDR3 is 12 residues. The DNA for the CDR3 is TGTGCCAGCAGGCACAGGGGAAACGAGCAGTACTTC. This translates into CASRHRGNEQYF.

The rearrangement joins TRBV5-1 to TRBJ1-3; D gene ambiguous. Germline values: CDR1 SGHRS, CDR2 YFSETQ. The V and J ends lost 2 bases and 0 bases respectively, with 12 bases between them. This CDR3 has 16 residues. CDR3 sequence reads: CASSFLSGNSGNTIYF. In nucleotides, the CDR3 is TGCGCCAGCAGCTTTTTGTCAGGAAACTCTGGAAACACCATATATTTT.

This clone was seen a handful of times. The V and J genes are TRBV19 and TRBJ2-1; 7 positions agree with TRBD2. Germline values: CDR1 LNHDA, CDR2 SQIVND (reference sequence). The ends lost 6 bases at V and 7 bases at J; junction bases unmatched: 6. The CDR3 has 13 amino acids. CDR3: CASRREPRNEQFF. DNA for the CDR3: TGTGCCAGTAGGCGGGAGCCCCGGAATGAGCAGTTCTTC.

The rearrangement joins TRBV28 to TRBJ1-4, with TRBD1 matching over 7 bases. J gave up 7 bases and V 5 bases, and 16 bases lay outside the gene matches. The length of the CDR3 is 17 residues. Germline values: CDR1 MDHEN, CDR2 SYDVKM. The DNA for the CDR3 is TGTGCCAGCAGTGGCCGGACAGGTCTAAGGGGTAGTGAAAAACTGTTTTTT. Translation gives CASSGRTGLRGSEKLFF.

This clone was detected once. The chain is built from TRBV27 and TRBJ1-4; D call uncertain. V lost 5 bases to trimming and J lost 0 bases, with 13 bases between them. Looked up from germline, CDR1 is MNHEY and CDR2 is SMNVEV (reference sequence). The CDR3 covers 16 residues. CDR3 in amino acids: CASSQTGKATNEKLFF. CDR3 DNA sequence: TGTGCCAGCAGTCAAACGGGGAAGGCAACTAATGAAAAACTGTTTTTT. Together with reference TRBV27 and TRBJ1-4, the CDR3 gives the full variable domain: EAQVTQNPRYLITVTGKKLTVTCSQNMNHEYMSWYRQDPGLGLRQIYYSMNVEVTDKGDVPEGYKVSRKEKRNFPLILESPSPNQTSLYFCASSQTGKATNEKLFFGSGTQLSVL.

V is TRBV19 and J is TRBJ2-3, with 8 bases matching TRBD1. This CDR3 is 16 amino acids long. Per the germline V gene, CDR1 is LNHDA and CDR2 is SQIVND (reference sequence). The V gene end was trimmed by 6 bases and the J gene end by 5 bases; junction bases not matched to a gene: 13. The CDR3 region has the DNA TGTGCCAGTAGCCCCAGGGGCAGGGGGCATGGAGATACGCAGTATTTT. It specifies CASSPRGRGHGDTQYF.

Written as DNA, the CDR3 is TGTGCCAGCGCGACTAGCCTTCCTACCTACGAGCAGTACTTC. It yields the protein CASATSLPTYEQYF. This rearrangement joins TRBV27 to TRBJ2-7, with 7 bases lining up with TRBD2. V was pared by 8 bases and J by 2 bases, with 9 bases of the junction left unmatched. Germline-derived CDR1 and CDR2 are MNHEY and SMNVEV (reference sequence). The length of the CDR3 is 14 residues.

CDR3 in amino acids: CAISGTTGTEAFF. CDR3 coding DNA: TGTGCCATCAGTGGGACGACAGGCACTGAAGCTTTCTTT. The gene calls are TRBV10-3 and TRBJ1-1; maybe TRBD1 (6 bases). V was cut by 4 bases and J by 4 bases, with 10 bases left in between. Germline CDR1 ENHRY, CDR2 SYGVKD. CDR3 size: 13 residues.